This T cell receptor (beta chain) was captured in a study of T cell responses to AZD1222 COVID-19 vaccine. Whole-study context: Recipients boosted at about 4 weeks or about 12 weeks are pooled.

Here immunoSEQ multiplex PCR was the method, and the copy in TCRdb shows in-frame clones only, minus some. The sample yields about 150,000 clones, 90% to 95% seen once. A word on this clone: The target antigen is unknown.

Study findings and constraints: Increases in Spike-specific TCR breadth and depth were seen after two AZD1222 doses. None of the repertoires were sampled until the peak T cell response had passed.

The sequence derives from an adult in good health. Sequenced material: peripheral blood, taken on day 0 of AZD1222 vaccination.

For the CDR3, the DNA is TGTGCCAGCAGCTTAGCGGGAGTTCCATTCCATGAGCAGTTCTTC. This encodes CASSLAGVPFHEQFF. This chain connects TRBV7-2 to TRBJ2-1; perhaps TRBD2 as D (5 bases). V was pared by 0 bases and J by 8 bases, with 14 bases between. The CDR3 is 15 residues long. Germline V lookup: CDR1 SGHTA, CDR2 FQGNSA.